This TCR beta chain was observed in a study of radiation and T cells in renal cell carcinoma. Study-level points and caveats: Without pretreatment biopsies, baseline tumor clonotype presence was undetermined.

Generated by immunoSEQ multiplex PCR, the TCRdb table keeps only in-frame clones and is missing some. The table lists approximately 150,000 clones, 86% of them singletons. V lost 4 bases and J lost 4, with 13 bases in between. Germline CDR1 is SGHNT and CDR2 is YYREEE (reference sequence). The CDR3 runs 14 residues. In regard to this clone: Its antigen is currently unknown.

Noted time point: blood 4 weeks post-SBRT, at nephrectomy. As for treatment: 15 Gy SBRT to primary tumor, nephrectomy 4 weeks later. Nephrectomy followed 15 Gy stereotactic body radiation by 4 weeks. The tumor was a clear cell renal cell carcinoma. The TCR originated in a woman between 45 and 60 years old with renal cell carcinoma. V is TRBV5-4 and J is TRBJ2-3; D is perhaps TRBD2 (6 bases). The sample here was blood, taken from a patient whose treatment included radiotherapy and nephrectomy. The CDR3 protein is CASSTRGTSDTQYF. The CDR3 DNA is TGTGCCAGCAGCACTCGAGGGACTTCAGATACGCAGTATTTT. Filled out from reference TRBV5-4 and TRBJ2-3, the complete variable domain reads ETGVTQSPTHLIKTRGQQVTLRCSSQSGHNTVSWYQQALGQGPQFIFQYYREEENGRGNFPPRFSGLQFPNYSSELNVNALELDDSALYLCASSTRGTSDTQYFGPGTRLTVL.